This T cell receptor (beta chain) is drawn from a study of sequential checkpoint blockade in melanoma. Background on the study: First-line arms were nivolumab then ipilimumab, or the reverse, randomized 1:1. Both treatment sequences were followed by maintenance nivolumab.

Treatment: randomized to nivolumab then ipilimumab (arm A) or the reverse (arm B). No patient had prior DNA-damaging chemotherapy. From thawed PBMCs, live CD3+CD8+ cells negative for CD19 and CD56 were sorted. TCRdb's copy holds only in-frame clones and misses some; the assay was immunoSEQ multiplex PCR. The sample lists 3,500 to 4,500 clones; roughly 50% were seen once. This CDR3 is built from 16 residues. CDR1 SGDLS and CDR2 YYNGEE come from the germline V gene. With V trimmed by 0 bases and J by 8 bases, 7 bases remained unmatched. The receptor was derived from a human donor with melanoma. The sample in question was CD8+ T cells sorted from blood (inferred from file names), obtained from a patient given nivolumab and ipilimumab in sequence. The chain has TRBV9 and TRBJ2-1, with TRBD2 matching 11 bases. Here the CDR3 reads CASSVGSSGGLYEQFF. The CDR3 DNA follows: TGTGCCAGCAGCGTAGGTTCTAGCGGGGGGCTGTATGAGCAGTTCTTC. Supplemented by reference TRBV9 and TRBJ2-1, the full variable domain reads DSGVTQTPKHLITATGQRVTLRCSPRSGDLSVYWYQQSLDQGLQFLIQYYNGEERAKGNILERFSAQQFPDLHSELNLSSLELGDSALYFCASSVGSSGGLYEQFFGPGTRLTVL.